The next 25 T cell receptor beta chains were all read from a single sample in a study of blood T cell repertoires in COVID-19. Assay used: immunoSEQ multiplex PCR; TCRdb lists only in-frame clones, some missing. The sample lists some 140,000 clones, 75% to 90% occurring once. Sequencing used PBMCs or T cells enriched from blood (not recorded which). These receptor sequences come from a man aged 25-45 years who had recovered from COVID-19.

This clone was counted a single time. This sequence joins TRBV5-1 and TRBJ2-1; 7 bases agree with TRBD2. This CDR3 is 14 amino acids long. Trimming cost V 4 bases and J 10 bases; bases outside gene matches: 11. CDR1 SGHRS and CDR2 YFSETQ come from the germline V gene. CDR3 amino acids: CASSPATSSREQFF. CDR3 in DNA: TGCGCCAGCAGCCCCGCGACTAGCTCAAGGGAGCAGTTCTTC. Full variable domain (remainder filled in from reference TRBV5-1 and TRBJ2-1): KAGVTQTPRYLIKTRGQQVTLSCSPISGHRSVSWYQQTPGQGLQFLFEYFSETQRNKGNFPGRFSGRQFSNSRSEMNVSTLELGDSALYLCASSPATSSREQFFGPGTRLTVL.

V usage is TRBV2 and J usage is TRBJ2-1; 7 positions match TRBD2. Germline V CDR1 and CDR2: SNHLY, FYNNEI. The CDR3 consists of 15 residues. V lost 9 bases and J lost 0; bases outside the gene matches: 8. CDR3 amino acids: CASVREGSSYNEQFF. CDR3 coding DNA: TGTGCCAGTGTAAGGGAGGGCAGCTCCTACAATGAGCAGTTCTTC.

The V and J genes are TRBV24-1 and TRBJ1-5, with D possibly being TRBD1 (6 bases). The length of the CDR3 is 13 residues. Germline V CDR1 and CDR2: KGHDR, SFDVKD. CDR3 amino acids: CALGGVDNQPQHF. The CDR3 coding sequence is TGTGCGCTAGGGGGGGTTGACAATCAGCCCCAGCATTTT.

The table lists this clone with a count of one. The rearrangement joins TRBV5-1 to TRBJ2-1; D is unclear. Germline lookup yields CDR1 SGHRS and CDR2 YFSETQ. This CDR3 comprises 17 residues. The V and J ends lost 5 bases and 2 bases respectively, with 20 bases between them. The CDR3 region has the DNA TGCGCCAGCAGGCCCTTCAGCGCCGGAGCCACCTACAATGAGCAGTTCTTC. This codes for CASRPFSAGATYNEQFF. Full variable domain (rest looked up from reference TRBV5-1 and TRBJ2-1): KAGVTQTPRYLIKTRGQQVTLSCSPISGHRSVSWYQQTPGQGLQFLFEYFSETQRNKGNFPGRFSGRQFSNSRSEMNVSTLELGDSALYLCASRPFSAGATYNEQFFGPGTRLTVL.

V usage is TRBV9 and J usage is TRBJ2-1; possibly TRBD1 for D (6 bases). Trimming removed 0 bases from V and 4 bases from J, with 11 bases in between. The CDR3 loop spans 15 amino acids. Germline assignment: CDR1 SGDLS and CDR2 YYNGEE. The CDR3 reads CASSVEQGSYNEQFF. CDR3 DNA: TGTGCCAGCAGCGTAGAGCAGGGGTCATACAATGAGCAGTTCTTC.

This clone was seen ten or more times. The chain is built from TRBV7-9 and TRBJ2-3, with 12 bases aligning to TRBD2. CDR3 length equals 17 residues. Trimming cost V 4 bases and J 2 bases; bases outside gene matches: 7. Germline values: CDR1 SEHNR, CDR2 FQNEAQ (reference sequence). The CDR3, as DNA: TGTGCCAGCAGCTCTCCGACTAGCGGGGGACCCACAGATACGCAGTATTTT. Protein sequence: CASSSPTSGGPTDTQYF.

V is TRBV15 and J is TRBJ1-3; unclear D gene. The CDR3 has 14 residues. Germline loops: CDR1 LNHNV, CDR2 YYDKDF (reference sequence). Between the trimmed V and J ends, which lost 0 bases and 3 bases, there was a span of 6 bases. CDR3 amino acids: CATSRDQVGNTIYF. The CDR3 region has the DNA TGTGCCACCAGCAGAGATCAGGTTGGAAACACCATATATTTT.

This chain connects TRBV18 to TRBJ2-1, with D perhaps TRBD1 (5 bases). Germline V gene sequence: CDR1 KGHSH, CDR2 LQKENI. The CDR3 sequence is 15 residues long. V lost 3 bases to trimming and J lost 3 bases, with 12 bases between them. CDR3 in amino acids: CASSPSLGLYNEQFF. In DNA, the CDR3 is TGTGCCAGCTCACCCTCGCTGGGGCTCTACAATGAGCAGTTCTTC.

V is TRBV28 and J is TRBJ1-1; 10 bases match TRBD1. The CDR3 runs 16 residues. V shed 6 bases and J 5 bases; nucleotides not matched to a gene: 12. From germline, CDR1 is MDHEN and CDR2 SYDVKM. CDR3 DNA: TGTGCCAGCAGCCCATCTACGGGACAGGGGAAAACTGAAGCTTTCTTT. This encodes CASSPSTGQGKTEAFF.

The J gene is TRBJ2-3, the V gene TRBV7-9; D might be TRBD2 (7 bases). Trimming cost V 5 bases and J 6 bases, with 18 bases left between them. This CDR3 comprises 15 residues. Germline CDR1 reads SEHNR; CDR2 reads FQNEAQ (reference sequence). CDR3 residues: CASSPKGGGLDTQYF. CDR3 in DNA: TGTGCCAGCAGCCCGAAAGGGGGGGGTCTCGATACGCAGTATTTT.

The V call is TRBV2, the J call TRBJ2-7; D uncertain. This CDR3 contains 13 residues. Trimming left V 4 bases short and J 3 bases short, with 10 bases between. CDR1 SNHLY and CDR2 FYNNEI come from the germline V gene. This chain's CDR3 is CASSGGRRYEQYV. CDR3 DNA sequence: TGTGCCAGCAGTGGTGGCAGGCGCTACGAGCAGTACGTC.

This clone was recorded a few times. Within the sample, other DNA sequences also encode this same CDR3. The rearrangement links TRBV2 to TRBJ2-5; no reliable D call. The CDR3 contains 15 residues. Looked up from germline, CDR1 is SNHLY and CDR2 is FYNNEI. Trimming stripped 0 bases from V and 2 bases from J, with 10 bases between. CDR3 nucleotides: TGTGCCAGCAGTGAAGCGCTCGGAGCTCAAGAGACCCAGTACTTC. It encodes CASSEALGAQETQYF.

The chain recombines TRBV10-3 with TRBJ2-3; 15 bases map to TRBD2. Germline loops: CDR1 ENHRY, CDR2 SYGVKD. The length of the CDR3 is 18 residues. Losses at the gene ends were 6 bases for V and 5 bases for J; bases not matched to a gene: 12. DNA for the CDR3: TGTGCCATCAGCATGACCCGGACTAGCGGGGGGGAAAGAGATACGCAGTATTTT. This translates into CAISMTRTSGGERDTQYF.

The genes are TRBV7-3 and TRBJ2-3; tentatively, D is TRBD1 (5 bases). The CDR3 has 15 residues. Germline values: CDR1 SGHTA, CDR2 FQGTGA. V was pared by 1 base and J by 2 bases, with 10 bases between. CDR3 in amino acids: CASSLNGHATDTQYF. The CDR3 bases are TGTGCCAGCAGCTTAAACGGACACGCCACAGATACGCAGTATTTT.

V usage is TRBV5-1 and J usage is TRBJ2-5; possible D gene TRBD2, 5 bases. This CDR3 spans 13 amino acids. The ends were cut back, 1 base at V and 3 bases at J, with 7 bases in the middle. The germline CDR1 and CDR2 sequences are SGHRS and YFSETQ. CDR3 DNA sequence: TGCGCCAGCAGCTTGTCGGAGGAAGAGACCCAGTACTTC. This sequence encodes CASSLSEEETQYF.

This chain connects TRBV10-1 to TRBJ2-5; D possibly corresponds to TRBD2 (7 bases). Per the germline V gene, CDR1 is WNHNN and CDR2 is SYGVQD (reference sequence). V was cut by 8 bases and J by 5 bases, with 24 bases left in between. The CDR3 spans 16 residues. CDR3 bases: TGCGCCAGCCCCCACGGGGGGCTCGGTGGGTACGAGACCCAGTACTTC. The encoded protein is CASPHGGLGGYETQYF.

For this clone: The sample contains more than one DNA sequence encoding this CDR3. The chain has TRBV27 and TRBJ2-7, with unresolved D. CDR1 is MNHEY, CDR2 SMNVEV, per germline (reference sequence). Deletions cut 3 bases from V and 1 base from J, with 7 bases between. CDR3 length: 13 amino acids. In DNA, the CDR3 is TGTGCCAGCAGTTTTGCAGGATCCTACGAGCAGTACTTC. Amino acid sequence: CASSFAGSYEQYF.

This chain connects TRBV7-3 to TRBJ1-2, with TRBD1 matching over 10 bases. After removal of 1 base from V and 6 bases from J, the junction contained 8 bases not matched to a gene. The CDR3 has 16 residues. Germline-derived CDR1 and CDR2 are SGHTA and FQGTGA. CDR3 sequence: CASSLIGGTGVHGYTF. CDR3 DNA: TGTGCCAGCAGCTTAATAGGTGGGACAGGGGTTCATGGCTACACCTTC.

CDR3 residues: CASTGQVLEGYTF. The CDR3 nucleotides are TGTGCCAGCACCGGACAGGTTCTTGAAGGCTACACCTTC. The chain recombines TRBV2 with TRBJ1-2; TRBD1 matches at 7 bases. Trimming cost V 7 bases and J 8 bases; bases outside gene matches: 10. The CDR3 has 13 amino acids. Germline loops: CDR1 SNHLY, CDR2 FYNNEI.

The rearrangement joins TRBV4-2 to TRBJ2-3; unclear D gene. Trimming shortened V by 0 bases and J by 5 bases, and 9 bases separated the two germline ends. The CDR3 extends over 14 amino acids. Germline lookup yields CDR1 LGHNA and CDR2 YNFKEQ. In DNA form, the CDR3 reads TGTGCCAGCAGCCAAGATTTTCGGAGAGATACGCAGTATTTT. It codes for CASSQDFRRDTQYF.

This clone appeared a single time. The chain combines TRBV5-1 with TRBJ2-7, with TRBD2 identical over 9 bases. The germline gives CDR1 SGHRS, CDR2 YFSETQ. V was clipped by 7 bases and J by 4 bases; unmatched bases: 15. The CDR3 contains 16 residues. DNA of the CDR3: TGCGCCAGCCAGGAGGGCTACTTAGCGGGAGTTTACGAGCAGTACTTC. Protein: CASQEGYLAGVYEQYF.

V gene TRBV30 combines with J gene TRBJ2-2; a possible D gene is TRBD1 (5 bases). Germline V gene sequence: CDR1 GTSNPN, CDR2 SVGIG (reference sequence). Trimming took off 4 bases at V and 7 bases at J, with 16 bases between the two ends. The CDR3 has 14 residues. CDR3 residues: CAWTSGRTIGELFF. CDR3 nucleotide sequence: TGTGCCTGGACCTCAGGGCGAACTATCGGGGAGCTGTTTTTT.

The chain recombines TRBV5-1 with TRBJ2-3, with 8 bases identical to TRBD2. In germline, CDR1 is SGHRS, CDR2 YFSETQ. This CDR3 comprises 14 residues. J lost 3 bases, V lost 5 bases, and 5 bases had no gene match. The CDR3 sequence is CASRASGRTDTQYF. The CDR3 DNA follows: TGCGCCAGCAGGGCTAGCGGGCGGACAGATACGCAGTATTTT.

CDR3: CTSSQYFQAPTNYGYTF. In DNA, the CDR3 is TGCACCAGCAGCCAATACTTCCAGGCACCGACTAACTATGGCTACACCTTC. This chain uses TRBV1 with TRBJ1-2; the table names TRBD1, a call not compared with the DNA. TRBV1 is a documented pseudogene. The CDR3 extends over 17 amino acids.

The V call is TRBV4-1, the J call TRBJ2-1, with 8 bases aligning to TRBD1. The V gene end was trimmed by 1 base and the J gene end by 8 bases; junction bases not matched to a gene: 7. CDR1 and CDR2 (germline): MGHRA, YSYEKL. This CDR3 contains 15 residues. CDR3 amino acids: CASSQATGEADEQFF. The CDR3 DNA reads as TGCGCCAGCAGCCAAGCGACAGGGGAGGCGGATGAGCAGTTCTTC.